Each of the 7 T cell receptor beta chains below was sequenced from the same sample in a study of OX40 agonist ivuxolimab in advanced cancers. Sequencing was performed with immunoSEQ multiplex PCR; in TCRdb, only in-frame clones are kept and a portion is missing. The data contain roughly 68,000 clones, more than 85% of them singletons. Source: CD4+ or CD8+ T cells sorted from blood, taken in a trial of the OX40 agonist ivuxolimab. These receptors were obtained from an adult with an advanced solid tumor such as melanoma, head and neck, liver or kidney cancer.

This clone was seen a few times. The V call is TRBV5-8, the J call TRBJ1-2, with D perhaps matching TRBD1 (5 bases). Germline assignment: CDR1 SGHTS and CDR2 YDEGEE. V was pared by 7 bases and J by 2 bases, with 18 bases between. The CDR3 is made up of 15 amino acids. This CDR3 is CASRSPRGFNYGYTF. As DNA, the CDR3 is TGTGCCAGCCGCTCCCCGCGGGGGTTCAACTATGGCTACACCTTC. Drawing the rest from reference TRBV5-8 and TRBJ1-2, the complete variable domain is EAGVTQSPTHLIKTRGQQATLRCSPISGHTSVYWYQQALGLGLQFLLWYDEGEERNRGNFPPRFSGRQFPNYSSELNVNALELEDSALYLCASRSPRGFNYGYTFGSGTRLTVV.

The table lists this clone with a count of one. This rearrangement joins TRBV5-6 to TRBJ1-3; D remains unclear. Germline V gene lookup returns CDR1 SGHDT and CDR2 YYEEEE. Trimming pared 0 bases from V and 4 bases from J, leaving 8 bases between. This CDR3 comprises 14 residues. In DNA, the CDR3 is TGTGCCAGCAGCTTGGCTGGCCGAGGAAACACCATATATTTT. Residues: CASSLAGRGNTIYF.

The V gene is TRBV11-2, the J gene TRBJ2-7, with TRBD2 matching 13 bases. V lost 5 bases to trimming and J lost 7 bases; unmatched junction nucleotides: 8. Germline values: CDR1 SGHAT, CDR2 FQNNGV. This CDR3 comprises 15 residues. DNA for the CDR3: TGTGCCAGCAGCACAACTAGCGGGGGGGCGCTTGAGCAGTACTTC. This encodes CASSTTSGGALEQYF.

The chain has TRBV30 and TRBJ1-1; no firm D call. Germline V gene data show CDR1 as GTSNPN and CDR2 as SVGIG (reference sequence). CDR3 length equals 13 residues. V lost 3 bases, J lost 3 bases, and 11 bases lay in between. The CDR3 loop reads CAWRPRLDTEAFF. The CDR3 nucleotides read TGTGCCTGGAGGCCCCGTTTAGACACTGAAGCTTTCTTT.

The chain links TRBV7-9 to TRBJ2-3; perhaps TRBD1 as D (5 bases). CDR3 length: 12 amino acids. Germline V gives CDR1 SEHNR, CDR2 FQNEAQ (reference sequence). The V end was cut by 3 bases, the J end by 11 bases, with 12 bases between. In nucleotides, the CDR3 is TGTGCCAGCAGCTTGCAGGGTTCGAGGCAGTATTTT. Encoded protein: CASSLQGSRQYF. Together with reference TRBV7-9 and TRBJ2-3, the CDR3 gives the full variable domain: DTGVSQNPRHKITKRGQNVTFRCDPISEHNRLYWYRQTLGQGPEFLTYFQNEAQLEKSRLLSDRFSAERPKGSFSTLEIQRTEQGDSAMYLCASSLQGSRQYFGPGTRLTVL.

V gene TRBV6-6 combines with J gene TRBJ2-7, with D hard to call. Germline CDR1 MNHNY, CDR2 SVGAGI (reference sequence). V was cut by 2 bases and J by 6 bases, with 11 bases left in between. The CDR3 loop spans 13 amino acids. The CDR3, as DNA: TGTGCCAGCAGTTACGATGAAATGCGCGAGCAGTACTTC. Amino acids: CASSYDEMREQYF.

This chain connects TRBV7-8 to TRBJ2-2; 8 positions agree with TRBD1. CDR1 and CDR2 (germline): SGHVS, FQNEAQ. Trimming cost V 6 bases and J 6 bases; bases outside gene matches: 3. The CDR3 is 13 amino acids. The CDR3 here is CASRDREAGELFF. The CDR3, as DNA: TGTGCCAGCAGGGACAGGGAGGCCGGGGAGCTGTTTTTT.